The entry below gives a single T cell receptor (beta chain) sequence along with its context. The antigen remains undetermined. This entry comes from a study of Ad26.COV2.S vaccination and SARS-CoV-2 variants. Looking at the study overall: The vaccine Ad26.COV2.S was put into the muscle once, or twice with 56 days between.

Libraries were prepared by immunoSEQ multiplex PCR; TCRdb keeps only in-frame clonotypes and omits some of them. The sample has roughly 400,000 clones, around 91% seen once; the top ten hold under 2%. Trimming pared 6 bases from V and 1 base from J, leaving 16 bases between. Germline V lookup: CDR1 MNHNY, CDR2 SVGAGI (reference sequence). The CDR3 length is 16 residues. Noted treatment: over 15 received Ad26.COV2.S at low or high dose, single or two shots; 5 received placebo; per-sample allocation not given. All samples were drawn on day 63, counting from the first vaccine or placebo injection. Whole-study results and caveats: Responses of T cells in total may have been underestimated by the TCR breadth and depth analyses. Responses of spike-specific T cells (both CD8+ and CD4+) reportedly showed substantial breadth after vaccination.

The chain employs TRBV6-6 and TRBJ2-1; D may be TRBD1 or TRBD2 (5 bases each). This TCR came from a person aged 18-60 years who received the Ad26.COV2.S COVID-19 vaccine or a placebo. This specimen consisted of peripheral blood, obtained in a trial of Ad26.COV2.S vaccine versus placebo. DNA for the CDR3: TGTGCCAGCAGCCAACCAGTGGGGACGTCCTACAATGAGCAGTTCTTC. Translation gives CASSQPVGTSYNEQFF.